This T cell receptor (beta chain) originates from a study of blood T cells in healthy people across ages. A second PCR of roughly 7 to 11 cycles used a sample-barcoded 5' primer and a J-beta primer mix. TCRdb independently ran MiXCR on the 5' RACE reads; one entry per CDR3 protein. Of fewer than 1,000,000 distinct CDR3 sequences in the sample, approximately 48% are singletons; the top ten hold roughly a fifth. Each sample had at least 6 million PBMCs isolated. The germline V gene encodes CDR1 SQVTM and CDR2 ANQGSEA. The CDR3 is 14 amino acids. V was clipped by 7 bases and J by 0 bases, with 13 bases between them. The table lists this clonotype with many counts.

This sequence originates from a man aged 55 to 70 in good health. The rearrangement uses TRBV29-1 and TRBJ2-4; the D is unclear. The specimen sequenced was blood. CDR3 residues: CSAFTSLAKNIQYF. The CDR3 DNA reads TGCAGCGCCTTCACATCTTTAGCCAAAAACATTCAGTACTTC.